The 15 T cell receptor beta chains below were found in one sample sequenced in a study of blood T cell repertoires in COVID-19. TCRdb's table, derived via immunoSEQ multiplex PCR, lists solely in-frame clones and lacks some. The table shows more than 95,000 clones, with 87% occurring only once. Specimen: peripheral blood. The receptors originated from a man aged 50 or older with acute or convalescent COVID-19.

A few counts support this clone. The chain recombines TRBV9 with TRBJ2-7, with 8 bases aligning to TRBD1. CDR3 length equals 13 residues. The junction had 3 bases not matched to a gene; V was cut back by 4 bases and J by 3 bases. The germline V gene encodes CDR1 SGDLS and CDR2 YYNGEE. The CDR3 protein is CASSLGQGYEQYF. The CDR3 DNA sequence: TGTGCCAGCAGCCTCGGACAGGGCTACGAGCAGTACTTC.

V gene TRBV10-3 combines with J gene TRBJ2-1, with TRBD2 matching 7 bases. Trimming took 10 bases from V and 5 from J; bases not matched to a gene: 5. The CDR3 has 12 residues. Germline V gene sequence: CDR1 ENHRY, CDR2 SYGVKD. This CDR3 reads CATGRADNEQFF. As DNA, the CDR3 is TGTGCCACTGGGAGGGCGGACAATGAGCAGTTCTTC.

The chain joins TRBV2 to TRBJ2-7; D is possibly TRBD2 (6 bases). Germline V lookup: CDR1 SNHLY, CDR2 FYNNEI. Trimming cost V 5 bases and J 2 bases, with 13 bases left between them. This CDR3 is built from 14 residues. The CDR3 loop reads CASSRLAGPYEQYF. The CDR3 DNA is TGTGCCAGCAGTCGACTGGCGGGACCCTACGAGCAGTACTTC.

The CDR3 DNA is TGTGCCAGCAGCTTATACGGGAGGGCCTGGGATGAGCAGTTCTTC. As protein: CASSLYGRAWDEQFF. The chain links TRBV7-8 to TRBJ2-1, with TRBD2 matching 8 bases. CDR3 length equals 15 residues. In germline, CDR1 is SGHVS, CDR2 FQNEAQ. V lost 2 bases, J lost 8 bases, and 8 bases stayed unmatched.

The rearrangement joins TRBV7-9 to TRBJ2-7; D may be TRBD2 (5 bases). The CDR3 is 12 residues long. Germline CDR1 is SEHNR and CDR2 is FQNEAQ (reference sequence). V was clipped by 4 bases and J by 2 bases, with 6 bases between them. The CDR3 spells CASSSGTYEQYF. CDR3 coding DNA: TGTGCCAGCAGCTCCGGGACCTACGAGCAGTACTTC. Based on the CDR3 plus reference TRBV7-9 and TRBJ2-7, the full variable domain is DTGVSQNPRHKITKRGQNVTFRCDPISEHNRLYWYRQTLGQGPEFLTYFQNEAQLEKSRLLSDRFSAERPKGSFSTLEIQRTEQGDSAMYLCASSSGTYEQYFGPGTRLTVT.

The V call is TRBV6-5, the J call TRBJ2-7; a possible D gene is TRBD2 (6 bases). This CDR3 spans 15 amino acids. The germline V and J ends were trimmed by 4 bases and 1 base, with 14 bases remaining between them. The V gene's germline CDR1 is MNHEY and CDR2 SVGAGI. The CDR3 spells CASSSAQAGSYEQYF. CDR3 nucleotides: TGTGCCAGCAGTTCCGCCCAAGCGGGTTCCTACGAGCAGTACTTC.

The chain uses TRBV28 and TRBJ2-2; 13 positions match TRBD2. This CDR3 contains 15 residues. Per the germline V gene, CDR1 is MDHEN and CDR2 is SYDVKM. Unmatched junction bases numbered 5, after V lost 7 bases and J lost 6 bases. Here the CDR3 DNA reads TGTGCCAGCAACCAACTAGCGGGAGGGCCCGGGGAGCTGTTTTTT. Its protein product is CASNQLAGGPGELFF.

The V gene is TRBV13, the J gene TRBJ2-3; TRBD2 matches at 7 bases. Trimming at V came to 2 bases and at J to 1 base, leaving 0 bases not matched to a gene. The length of the CDR3 is 14 residues. Germline loops: CDR1 PRHDT, CDR2 FYEKMQ (reference sequence). CDR3 nucleotide sequence: TGTGCCAGCAGCTTACTAGCGGGCACAGATACGCAGTATTTT. This sequence encodes CASSLLAGTDTQYF.

The V call is TRBV12-3 or TRBV12-4, the J call TRBJ2-7; D unresolved. There are 11 residues in the CDR3. V lost 6 bases and J 3 bases, leaving 6 bases between the germline ends. CDR3 loop: CASSSSYEQYF. For the CDR3, the DNA is TGTGCCAGCAGCTCGAGCTACGAGCAGTACTTC.

The chain employs TRBV5-4 and TRBJ2-1; D possibly corresponds to TRBD2 (6 bases). The CDR3 contains 15 residues. Trimming stripped 4 bases from V and 7 bases from J, with 18 bases between. From germline, CDR1 is SGHNT and CDR2 YYREEE (reference sequence). CDR3 region: CASSVPGLSLNEQFF. CDR3 coding DNA: TGTGCCAGCAGCGTTCCGGGACTCTCGCTGAATGAGCAGTTCTTC.

The chain is built from TRBV7-8 and TRBJ2-7; tentative D call: TRBD2 (5 bases). From germline, CDR1 is SGHVS and CDR2 FQNEAQ. The CDR3 extends over 13 amino acids. Trimming pared 0 bases from V and 4 bases from J, leaving 7 bases between. The CDR3 nucleotides are TGTGCCAGCAGCTTAGCCGGGGAATACGAGCAGTACTTC. This encodes CASSLAGEYEQYF.

This rearrangement joins TRBV28 to TRBJ2-3; no definite D call. This CDR3 region has 11 residues. In germline, CDR1 is MDHEN, CDR2 SYDVKM. V was trimmed by 5 bases and J by 9 bases, leaving 9 bases between them. This chain's CDR3 is CASSGVGTQYF. CDR3 in DNA: TGTGCCAGCAGTGGAGTTGGGACGCAGTATTTT.

The chain joins TRBV6-5 to TRBJ2-3; D ambiguous. CDR3 length: 11 amino acids. Germline V lookup: CDR1 MNHEY, CDR2 SVGAGI. V was cut by 0 bases and J by 8 bases, with 3 bases left in between. The CDR3 DNA reads as TGTGCCAGCAGTTACTCCGGTACGCAGTATTTT. This sequence encodes CASSYSGTQYF.

The chain combines TRBV5-1 with TRBJ2-2, with 7 bases aligning to TRBD2. The CDR3 extends over 14 amino acids. The V segment lost 5 bases and the J segment 7 bases; nucleotides outside the gene matches: 8. In germline, CDR1 is SGHRS, CDR2 YFSETQ. CDR3 in DNA: TGCGCCAGCAGAGCTAGCGGAAAGTACGGGGAGCTGTTTTTT. Translating gives CASRASGKYGELFF. The whole variable domain, filled in from reference TRBV5-1 and TRBJ2-2, reads KAGVTQTPRYLIKTRGQQVTLSCSPISGHRSVSWYQQTPGQGLQFLFEYFSETQRNKGNFPGRFSGRQFSNSRSEMNVSTLELGDSALYLCASRASGKYGELFFGEGSRLTVL.

This chain uses TRBV9 with TRBJ2-1; 10 nucleotides agree with TRBD1. The CDR3 has 16 amino acids. After removal of 4 bases from V and 3 bases from J, the junction contained 7 bases not matched to a gene. Germline V gene data show CDR1 as SGDLS and CDR2 as YYNGEE. The CDR3: CASSLRDRGDYNEQFF. CDR3 in DNA: TGTGCCAGCAGCCTTAGGGACAGGGGCGACTACAATGAGCAGTTCTTC. The variable domain in full, with the rest retrieved from reference TRBV9 and TRBJ2-1, is DSGVTQTPKHLITATGQRVTLRCSPRSGDLSVYWYQQSLDQGLQFLIQYYNGEERAKGNILERFSAQQFPDLHSELNLSSLELGDSALYFCASSLRDRGDYNEQFFGPGTRLTVL.